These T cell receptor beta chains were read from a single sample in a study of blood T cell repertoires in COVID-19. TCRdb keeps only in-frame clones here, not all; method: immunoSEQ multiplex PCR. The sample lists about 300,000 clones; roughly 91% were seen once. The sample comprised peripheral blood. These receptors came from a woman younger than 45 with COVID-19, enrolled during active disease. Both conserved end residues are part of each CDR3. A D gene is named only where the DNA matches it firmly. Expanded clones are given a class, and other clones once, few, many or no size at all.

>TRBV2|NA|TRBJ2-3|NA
CARRADTQYF
TGTGCCAGGCGGGCAGATACGCAGTATTTT
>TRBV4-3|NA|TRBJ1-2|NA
CASSQGLTTFF
TGCGCCAGCAGCCAGGGCCTGACAACTTTCTTC
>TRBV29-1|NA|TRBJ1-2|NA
CSVDRGQLSNYGYTF
TGCAGCGTTGACCGTGGACAGCTCTCTAACTATGGCTACACCTTC
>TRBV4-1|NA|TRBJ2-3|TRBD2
CASSQDPPSGTLDTQYF
TGCGCCAGCAGCCAAGATCCCCCTAGCGGGACGCTAGATACGCAGTATTTT
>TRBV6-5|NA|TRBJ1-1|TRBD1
CASRQGDVGTEAFF
TGTGCCAGTCGGCAGGGGGACGTCGGCACTGAAGCTTTCTTT
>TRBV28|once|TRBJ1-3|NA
CASRSLSGNTIYF
TGTGCCAGCAGGAGCCTCTCTGGAAACACCATATATTTT
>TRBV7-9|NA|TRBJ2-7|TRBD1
CASSLRTGHYEQYF
TGTGCCAGCAGCCTCCGGACAGGACACTACGAGCAGTACTTC
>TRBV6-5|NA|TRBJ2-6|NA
CASSRPAGGANVLTF
TGTGCCAGCAGCCGCCCCGCAGGGGGGGCCAACGTCCTGACTTTC
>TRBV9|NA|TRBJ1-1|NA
CASSVVRGYTEAFF
TGTGCCAGCAGCGTAGTAAGGGGCTACACTGAAGCTTTCTTT
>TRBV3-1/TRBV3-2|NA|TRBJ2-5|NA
CASSQDLVGGTQYF
TGTGCCAGCAGCCAAGATTTAGTCGGGGGGACCCAGTACTTC
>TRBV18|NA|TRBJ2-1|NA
CASSPPIRDEQFF
TGTGCCAGCTCACCACCGATACGCGATGAGCAGTTCTTC
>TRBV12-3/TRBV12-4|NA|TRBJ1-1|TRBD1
CASSLTGTFGFF
TGTGCCAGCAGTTTGACAGGGACATTCGGTTTCTTT
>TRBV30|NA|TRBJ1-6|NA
CAWTGDSYNSPLHF
TGTGCCTGGACCGGGGACTCCTATAATTCACCCCTCCACTTT
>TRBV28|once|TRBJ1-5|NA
CASSLLGRAGQPQHF
TGTGCCAGCAGTTTACTGGGGAGGGCCGGTCAGCCCCAGCATTTT
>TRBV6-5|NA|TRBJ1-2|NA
CASSRTANYGYTF
TGTGCCAGCAGTCGGACAGCGAACTATGGCTACACCTTC
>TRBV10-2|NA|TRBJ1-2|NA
CASSVSGVGYTF
TGCGCCAGCAGTGTATCGGGGGTTGGCTACACCTTC
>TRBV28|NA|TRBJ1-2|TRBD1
CATLRDSYGYTF
TGTGCCACCTTGCGGGACAGCTATGGCTACACCTTC
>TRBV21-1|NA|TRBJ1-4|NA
CASTTSGGSTNEKLFF
TGTGCCAGCACCACATCGGGAGGGAGTACTAATGAAAAACTGTTTTTT
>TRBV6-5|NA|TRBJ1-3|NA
CASSYSATGNTIYF
TGTGCCAGCAGTTACTCGGCAACGGGAAACACCATATATTTT
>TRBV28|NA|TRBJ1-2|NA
CASSLLAGNGYTF
TGTGCCAGCAGTTTATTAGCGGGGAATGGCTACACCTTC
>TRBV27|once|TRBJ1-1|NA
CASREGVAEAFF
TGTGCCAGCAGGGAAGGGGTCGCTGAAGCTTTCTTT
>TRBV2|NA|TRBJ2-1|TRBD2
CASQTELRRGEQFF
TGTGCCAGCCAAACCGAGCTAAGGCGGGGGGAGCAGTTCTTC
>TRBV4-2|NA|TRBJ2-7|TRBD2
CASSQVLAGTQYF
TGTGCCAGCAGCCAAGTTCTAGCGGGGACGCAGTACTTC
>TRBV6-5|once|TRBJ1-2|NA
CASSYGGTYGYTF
TGTGCCAGCAGTTACGGGGGGACCTATGGCTACACCTTC
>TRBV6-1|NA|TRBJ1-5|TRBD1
CASRVTTGGNQPQHF
TGTGCCAGCAGAGTGACTACAGGGGGCAATCAGCCCCAGCATTTT
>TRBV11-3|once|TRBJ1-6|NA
CASSGGGNSPLHF
TGTGCCAGCAGCGGAGGTGGTAATTCACCCCTCCACTTT
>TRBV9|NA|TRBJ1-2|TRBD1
CASSEAGTGNGYTF
TGTGCCAGCAGCGAGGCCGGGACAGGGAATGGCTACACCTTC
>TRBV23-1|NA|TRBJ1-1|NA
CAVPGEAFF
TGCGCCGTCCCGGGAGAAGCTTTCTTT
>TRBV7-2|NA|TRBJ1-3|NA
CASSLLRGSGNTIYF
TGTGCCAGCAGCTTATTACGGGGCTCTGGAAACACCATATATTTT
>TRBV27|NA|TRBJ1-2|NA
CASSTGSGGYTF
TGTGCCAGCAGCACAGGGAGTGGTGGCTACACCTTC
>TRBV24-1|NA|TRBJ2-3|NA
CATSDHSGTSTDTQYF
TGTGCCACCAGTGATCATTCCGGGACTAGCACAGATACGCAGTATTTT
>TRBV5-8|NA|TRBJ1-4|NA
CASSRTATNEKLFF
TGTGCCAGCAGCCGGACAGCAACTAATGAAAAACTGTTTTTT
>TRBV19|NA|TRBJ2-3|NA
CASMRGGTQYF
TGTGCCAGTATGAGGGGAGGTACGCAGTATTTT
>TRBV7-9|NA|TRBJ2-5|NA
CASSSQLTETQYF
TGTGCCAGCAGCTCCCAACTAACGGAGACCCAGTACTTC
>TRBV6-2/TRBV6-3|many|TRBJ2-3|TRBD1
CASSPGTASTDTQYF
TGTGCCAGCAGCCCCGGGACAGCCTCGACAGATACGCAGTATTTT
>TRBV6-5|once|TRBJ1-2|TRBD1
CASSYYGQGESTF
TGTGCCAGCAGTTACTATGGACAGGGGGAGTCCACCTTC
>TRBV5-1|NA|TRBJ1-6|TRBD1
CASSSGTGGPGSYNSPLHF
TGCGCCAGCAGCTCCGGGACAGGGGGTCCCGGGTCCTATAATTCACCCCTCCACTTT
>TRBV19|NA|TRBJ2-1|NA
CASSSEALNEQFF
TGTGCCAGTAGTTCAGAGGCCCTAAATGAGCAGTTCTTC
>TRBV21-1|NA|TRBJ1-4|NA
CASSSRDTEGEKLFF
TGTGCCAGCAGCTCCCGGGACACCGAGGGTGAAAAACTGTTTTTT
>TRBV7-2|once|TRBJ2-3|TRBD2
CASSASTGLARTDTQYF
TGTGCCAGCAGCGCCAGCACGGGACTAGCCCGCACAGATACGCAGTATTTT
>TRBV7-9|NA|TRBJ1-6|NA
CASSLPLANSPLHF
TGTGCCAGCAGCTTACCCTTGGCAAATTCACCCCTCCACTTT
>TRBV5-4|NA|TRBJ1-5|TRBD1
CASSLMDRGNQPQHF
TGTGCCAGCAGCCTGATGGACAGGGGCAATCAGCCCCAGCATTTT
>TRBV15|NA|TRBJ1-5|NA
CATSMEVSQPQHF
TGTGCCACCAGCATGGAGGTGTCTCAGCCCCAGCATTTT